Sequencing of this T cell receptor (beta chain) was carried out in a study of cytomegalovirus exposure and HLA in healthy donors. Background on the study: The approximately 120 validation repertoires and the roughly 700 first-cohort repertoires shared a platform, a later analysis reported.

The CDR3 is made up of 14 amino acids. Per the germline V gene, CDR1 is SGHNT and CDR2 is YENEEA. Trimming shortened V by 5 bases and J by 5 bases, and 15 bases separated the two germline ends. To note about this clone: The target antigen is unknown.

Whole-study findings and limits: Whilst most TCR sequences proved rare, a subset of public TCRs occurred across many donors. The authors confirmed in vitro that a few CMV-associated chains were specific for CMV antigens.

Here immunoSEQ multiplex PCR was the method, and the copy in TCRdb shows in-frame clones only, minus some. Among under 200,000 clones listed, nearly 90% were seen once. The clonotype comes from a woman under 30 in good health and CMV-seropositive. The chain combines TRBV11-3 with TRBJ1-1; no firm D call. The sequencing sample was made of PBMCs. In DNA form, the CDR3 reads TGTGCCAGCAGCCTAATCCAGTCGGGGACTGAAGCTTTCTTT. Amino acids: CASSLIQSGTEAFF.